This T cell receptor (beta chain) was documented in a study of immune evolution from preneoplasia to lung adenocarcinoma. Across the study: HLA loss of heterozygosity: less than 9% AIS, roughly 15% MIA, around 33% ADC, none AAH.

This table comes from immunoSEQ multiplex PCR, and its TCRdb copy is limited to in-frame clones, with some not included. The table lists 9,000 to 10,000 clones, nearly 90% of them singletons. Overall study results and limits: Later-stage lesions appeared to have more T cells, more diversity, less clonality.

As to this clone: What it binds is unknown.

The specimen was FFPE invasive lung adenocarcinoma tissue. The TCR was taken from a person between 65 and 79 years old with invasive lung adenocarcinoma.

CDR3 protein: CAWSMRTGGAGANVLTF. For the CDR3, the DNA is TGTGCCTGGAGTATGAGGACAGGGGGCGCTGGGGCCAACGTCCTGACTTTC. V usage is TRBV30 and J usage is TRBJ2-6; 11 bases line up with TRBD1. The CDR3 is 17 amino acids. The J segment lost 2 bases and the V segment lost 2 bases, leaving 5 bases of the junction unmatched. Germline CDR1 and CDR2: GTSNPN and SVGIG (reference sequence).